The present T cell receptor beta chain was sequenced within a study of lymphopenia after photon versus proton radiotherapy. Study-wide points: Larger post-nadir TCR diversity loss correlated inversely with survival in deceased patients.

This CDR3 has 17 amino acids. J was trimmed by 4 bases and V by 7 bases; bases with no gene match: 12. CDR1 and CDR2 (germline): SNHLY, FYNNEI. Assay: immunoSEQ multiplex PCR; the TCRdb copy retains only in-frame clones and omits some. Seen here are approximately 150,000 clones, roughly nine tenths observed once, and the top ten hold around 4.5%. As concerns this clone: What it recognizes is unknown.

The sample consisted of peripheral blood, taken from a patient treated with photon-based radiotherapy. The TCR originated in a middle-aged man with gastric cancer. The chain has TRBV2 and TRBJ2-2, with 10 bases fitting TRBD1. This chain's CDR3 is CASIKNAGTGATGELFF. CDR3 DNA sequence: TGTGCCAGCATCAAGAACGCCGGGACAGGGGCCACCGGGGAGCTGTTTTTT.